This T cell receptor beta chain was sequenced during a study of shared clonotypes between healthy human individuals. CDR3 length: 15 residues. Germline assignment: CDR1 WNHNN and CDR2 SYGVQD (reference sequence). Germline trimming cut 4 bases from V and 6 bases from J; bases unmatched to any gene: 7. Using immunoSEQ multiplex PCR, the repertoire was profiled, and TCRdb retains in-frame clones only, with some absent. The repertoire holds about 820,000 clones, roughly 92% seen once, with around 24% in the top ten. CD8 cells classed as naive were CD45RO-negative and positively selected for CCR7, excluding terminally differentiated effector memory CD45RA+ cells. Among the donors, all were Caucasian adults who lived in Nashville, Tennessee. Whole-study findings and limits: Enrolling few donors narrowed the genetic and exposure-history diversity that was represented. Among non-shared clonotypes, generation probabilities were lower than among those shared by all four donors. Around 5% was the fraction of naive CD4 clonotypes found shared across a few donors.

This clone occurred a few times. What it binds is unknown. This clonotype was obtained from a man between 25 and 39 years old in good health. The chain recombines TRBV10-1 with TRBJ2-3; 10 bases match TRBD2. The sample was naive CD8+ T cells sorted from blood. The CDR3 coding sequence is TGCGCCAGCAGTGGAGCTAGCGGGAGTTTTGATACGCAGTATTTT. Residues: CASSGASGSFDTQYF.